This T cell receptor (beta chain) was found in a study of cytomegalovirus exposure and HLA in healthy donors. Study outcomes and limitations: Of the V segments, some could not be distinguished, including TRBV6-2 and TRBV6-3, and were excluded.

Trimming cost V 6 bases and J 5 bases, with 13 bases left between them. Germline CDR1 and CDR2: GTSNPN and SVGIG (reference sequence). The CDR3 runs to 12 residues. A multiplex PCR was run with 60 Vbeta primers and 13 Jbeta primers. Clones were read by immunoSEQ multiplex PCR, and TCRdb kept only the in-frame ones, dropping some. The table includes a few hundred thousand clones, 77% detected once. In regard to this clone: Its antigen is undetermined.

The V gene is TRBV30, the J gene TRBJ1-1; a weak D match, TRBD1 (5 bases). This sequence originates from a woman aged 60-75 years in good health and CMV-seropositive. What was sequenced was PBMCs. The CDR3 coding sequence is TGTGCCTGCCACAGGTTAGGAACTGAAGCTTTCTTT. This translates into CACHRLGTEAFF.